This entry is about one TCR beta chain. The antigen is undetermined. V lost 4 bases and J lost 3; bases outside the gene matches: 5. CDR1 and CDR2 from the germline V gene are KGHSH and LQKENI. This CDR3 spans 14 amino acids. The data were obtained in a study of shared clonotypes between healthy human individuals. Study findings and constraints: Though the depth was large, rarefaction showed that sorted-subset sequencing was incomplete. Non-shared clonotypes displayed generation probabilities falling below those of clonotypes present in all four donors.

Replicate PCRs run on sorted subsets employed approximately 0.2 ug DNA, some 33,000 T cell genomes. Only in-frame clones appear in the TCRdb table, and some are missing; sequencing was by immunoSEQ multiplex PCR. The sample carries 950,000 to 1,200,000 clones, 77% recorded once. The clonotype was recovered from a man between 18 and 35 years old in good health. Some clones in this sample may be carry-over from other donors' samples. This chain joins TRBV18 and TRBJ2-7; TRBD1 matches at 8 bases. What was sequenced was memory CD4+ T cells from PBMCs. Subset noted: CD45RA-negative fraction. CDR3 bases: TGTGCCAGCTCACAGGGACAGGCTTACTACGAGCAGTACTTC. This translates into CASSQGQAYYEQYF.